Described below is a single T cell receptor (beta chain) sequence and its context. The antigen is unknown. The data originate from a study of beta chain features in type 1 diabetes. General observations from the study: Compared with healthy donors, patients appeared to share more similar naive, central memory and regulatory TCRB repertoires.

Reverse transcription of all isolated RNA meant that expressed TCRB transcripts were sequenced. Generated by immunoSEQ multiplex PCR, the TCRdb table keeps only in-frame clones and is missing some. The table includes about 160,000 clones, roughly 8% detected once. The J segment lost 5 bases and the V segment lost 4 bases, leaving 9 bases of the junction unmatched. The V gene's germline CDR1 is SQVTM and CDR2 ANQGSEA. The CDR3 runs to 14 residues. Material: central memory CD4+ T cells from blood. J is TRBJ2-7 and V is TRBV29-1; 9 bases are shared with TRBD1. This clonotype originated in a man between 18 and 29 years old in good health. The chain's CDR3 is CSVATGQGTHEQYF. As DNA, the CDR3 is TGCAGCGTTGCTACCGGACAGGGGACCCACGAGCAGTACTTC.